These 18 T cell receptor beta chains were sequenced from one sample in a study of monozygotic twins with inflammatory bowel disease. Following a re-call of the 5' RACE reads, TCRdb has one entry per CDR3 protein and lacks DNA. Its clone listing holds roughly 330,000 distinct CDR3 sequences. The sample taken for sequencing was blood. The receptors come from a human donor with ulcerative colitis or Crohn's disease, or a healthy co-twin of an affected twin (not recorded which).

CDR3 residues: CASSAGQGGWANVLTF. This chain joins TRBV7-9 and TRBJ2-6; without DNA, the TCRdb call of TRBD1 cannot be checked. In germline, CDR1 is SEHNR, CDR2 FQNEAQ (reference sequence). The CDR3 has 16 amino acids.

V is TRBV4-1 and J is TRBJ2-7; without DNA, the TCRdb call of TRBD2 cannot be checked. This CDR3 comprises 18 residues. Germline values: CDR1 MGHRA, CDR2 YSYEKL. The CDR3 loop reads CASSQVPWTSGPTYEQYF.

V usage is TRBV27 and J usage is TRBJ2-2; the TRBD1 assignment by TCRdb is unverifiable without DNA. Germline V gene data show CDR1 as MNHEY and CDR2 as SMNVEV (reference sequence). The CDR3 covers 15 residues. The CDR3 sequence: CASSSQGAITGELFF.

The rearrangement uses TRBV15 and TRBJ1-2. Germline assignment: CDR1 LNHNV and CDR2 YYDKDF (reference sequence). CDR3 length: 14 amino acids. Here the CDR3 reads CATSSPDGPASYTF. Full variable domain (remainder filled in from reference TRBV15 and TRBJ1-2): DAMVIQNPRYQVTQFGKPVTLSCSQTLNHNVMYWYQQKSSQAPKLLFHYYDKDFNNEADTPDNFQSRRPNTSFCFLDIRSPGLGDTAMYLCATSSPDGPASYTFGSGTRLTVV.

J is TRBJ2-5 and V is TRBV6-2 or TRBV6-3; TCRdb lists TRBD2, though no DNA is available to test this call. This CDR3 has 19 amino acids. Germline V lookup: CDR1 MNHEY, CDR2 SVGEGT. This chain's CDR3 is CASSYSTRGSGGPLETQYF.

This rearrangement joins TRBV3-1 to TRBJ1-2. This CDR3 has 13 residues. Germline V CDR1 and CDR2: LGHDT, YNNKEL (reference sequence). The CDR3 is CASSQDGFYGYTF.

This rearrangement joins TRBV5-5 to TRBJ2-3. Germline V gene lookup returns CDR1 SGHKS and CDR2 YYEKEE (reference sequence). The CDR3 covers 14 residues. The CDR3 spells CASSLDQNTDTQYF.

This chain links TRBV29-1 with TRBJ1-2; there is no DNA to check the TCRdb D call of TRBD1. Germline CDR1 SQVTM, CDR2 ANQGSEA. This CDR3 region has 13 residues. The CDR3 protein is CSVERDRMDGYTF.

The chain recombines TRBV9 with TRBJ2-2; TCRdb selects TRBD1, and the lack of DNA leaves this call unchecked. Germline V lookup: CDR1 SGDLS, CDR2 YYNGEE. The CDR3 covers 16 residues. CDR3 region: CASSAQTGPSTGELFF. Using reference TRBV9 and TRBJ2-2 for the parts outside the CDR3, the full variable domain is DSGVTQTPKHLITATGQRVTLRCSPRSGDLSVYWYQQSLDQGLQFLIQYYNGEERAKGNILERFSAQQFPDLHSELNLSSLELGDSALYFCASSAQTGPSTGELFFGEGSRLTVL.

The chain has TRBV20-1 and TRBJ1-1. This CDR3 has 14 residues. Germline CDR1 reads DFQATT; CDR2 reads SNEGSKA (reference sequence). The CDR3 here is CSARGGRSPTEAFF.

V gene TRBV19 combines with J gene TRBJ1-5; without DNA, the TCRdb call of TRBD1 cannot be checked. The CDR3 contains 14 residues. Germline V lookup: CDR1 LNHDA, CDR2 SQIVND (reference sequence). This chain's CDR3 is CASSNSRGNQPQHF.

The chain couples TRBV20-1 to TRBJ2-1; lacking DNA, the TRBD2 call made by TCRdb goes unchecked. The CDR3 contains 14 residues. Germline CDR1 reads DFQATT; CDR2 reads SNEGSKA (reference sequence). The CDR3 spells CSARRLADYNEQFF.

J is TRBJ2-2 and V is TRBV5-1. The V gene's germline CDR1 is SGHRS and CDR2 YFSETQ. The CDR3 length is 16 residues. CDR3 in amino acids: CASSPFVGENTGELFF.

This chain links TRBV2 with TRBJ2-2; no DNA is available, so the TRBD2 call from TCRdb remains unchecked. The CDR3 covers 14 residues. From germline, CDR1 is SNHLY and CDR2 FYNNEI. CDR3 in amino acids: CASEPGLNTGELFF.

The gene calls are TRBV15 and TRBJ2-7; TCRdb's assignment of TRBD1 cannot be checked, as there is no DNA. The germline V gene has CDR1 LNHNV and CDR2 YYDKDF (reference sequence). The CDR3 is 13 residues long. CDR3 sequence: CATSVRGTYEQYF.

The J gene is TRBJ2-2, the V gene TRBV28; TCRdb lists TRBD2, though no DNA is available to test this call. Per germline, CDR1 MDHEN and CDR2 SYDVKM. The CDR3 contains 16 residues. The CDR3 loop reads CASSSLAGDGPGELFF.

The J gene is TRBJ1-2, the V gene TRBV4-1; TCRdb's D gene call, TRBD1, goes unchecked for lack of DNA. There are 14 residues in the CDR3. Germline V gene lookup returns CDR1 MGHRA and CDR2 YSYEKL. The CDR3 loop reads CASSQEGTAIGYTF.

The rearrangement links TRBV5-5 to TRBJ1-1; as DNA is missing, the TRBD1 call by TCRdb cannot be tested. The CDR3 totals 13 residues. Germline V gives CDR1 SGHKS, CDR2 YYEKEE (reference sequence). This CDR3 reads CATKRQGGTEAFF.